Following are 27 T cell receptor beta chains from one sample sequenced in a study of blood T cell repertoires in COVID-19. Generated by immunoSEQ multiplex PCR, the TCRdb table keeps only in-frame clones and is missing some. Of over 150,000 clones listed, 65% to 85% are singletons. Input material: peripheral blood. These receptors were collected from a woman older than 75 with acute or convalescent COVID-19.

The chain links TRBV5-1 to TRBJ2-7, with no clear D. CDR1 and CDR2 (germline): SGHRS, YFSETQ. V was clipped by 3 bases and J by 3 bases, with 10 bases between them. The CDR3 consists of 13 residues. The CDR3 sequence is CASSSDGDYEQYF. Written as DNA, the CDR3 is TGCGCCAGCAGCTCCGACGGAGACTACGAGCAGTACTTC.

The chain carries TRBV19 and TRBJ2-7, with 9 bases aligning to TRBD1. Trimming took 5 bases from V and 0 from J; bases not matched to a gene: 8. CDR3 length equals 16 residues. Per the germline V gene, CDR1 is LNHDA and CDR2 is SQIVND (reference sequence). CDR3 bases: TGTGCCAGTAGTGTCCAGGGACAGGGCACCTCCTACGAGCAGTACTTC. Its translation: CASSVQGQGTSYEQYF.

The chain has TRBV21-1 and TRBJ1-5; the table calls TRBD1, which could not be checked here. TRBV21-1 is given as a pseudogene. This CDR3 is 14 amino acids long. DNA of the CDR3: TGTGCCAGCAGCATTCGACAGGGAGATCAGCCCCAGCATTTT. This encodes CASSIRQGDQPQHF.

The V call is TRBV4-2, the J call TRBJ1-1; unclear D gene. The CDR3 sequence is 17 residues long. Trimming took off 3 bases at V and 1 base at J, with 18 bases between the two ends. Looked up from germline, CDR1 is LGHNA and CDR2 is YNFKEQ. The CDR3 here is CASSHTSTGLSNTEAFF. The CDR3, as DNA: TGTGCCAGCAGCCATACTTCTACCGGACTGTCGAACACTGAAGCTTTCTTT.

J is TRBJ1-3 and V is TRBV29-1; 8 positions agree with TRBD1. Germline V gene lookup returns CDR1 SQVTM and CDR2 ANQGSEA. V shed 4 bases, J shed 2 bases, and the junction held 7 bases outside the gene matches. This CDR3 spans 15 amino acids. The CDR3 coding sequence is TGCAGCGTTGGGATCCAACAGGGGGCTGGAAACACCATATATTTT. Translating it yields CSVGIQQGAGNTIYF.

This sequence joins TRBV19 and TRBJ1-2; D perhaps matches TRBD1 (6 bases). This CDR3 comprises 15 residues. V was shortened by 3 bases and J by 8 bases, with 19 bases between the two germline ends. In germline, CDR1 is LNHDA, CDR2 SQIVND (reference sequence). The CDR3, as DNA: TGTGCCAGTAGTATTGGTGCCGCGGCAAGGGGGGGCTACACCTTC. It codes for CASSIGAAARGGYTF.

This sequence joins TRBV11-3 and TRBJ1-1, with a possible D match to TRBD1 (5 bases). The CDR3 is 13 amino acids. Trimming took off 2 bases at V and 6 bases at J, with 10 bases between the two ends. CDR1 and CDR2 (germline): SGHNT, YENEEA. The CDR3 coding sequence is TGTGCCAGCAGCTTATCAGTAGGGGCTGAAGCTTTCTTT. It specifies CASSLSVGAEAFF.

This chain connects TRBV9 to TRBJ1-1; D may be TRBD1 (5 bases). The CDR3 is 13 residues long. Trimming removed 1 base at V and 3 bases at J, with 7 bases between. The V gene's germline CDR1 is SGDLS and CDR2 YYNGEE. CDR3 sequence: CASSVTGYTEAFF. DNA of the CDR3: TGTGCCAGCAGCGTAACAGGCTACACTGAAGCTTTCTTT.

The CDR3 region has the DNA TGTGCCAGCAGTTCCTTTCGCTCCTATAATTCACCCCTCCACTTT. Protein product: CASSSFRSYNSPLHF. This chain uses TRBV6-5 with TRBJ1-6; D gene ambiguous. Trimming removed 4 bases at V and 0 bases at J, with 7 bases between. There are 15 residues in the CDR3. Germline CDR1 reads MNHEY; CDR2 reads SVGAGI.

This rearrangement joins TRBV20-1 to TRBJ2-7, with D unclear. Trimming cost V 0 bases and J 7 bases, with 7 bases left between them. This CDR3 is 11 amino acids long. Germline V CDR1 and CDR2: DFQATT, SNEGSKA (reference sequence). The CDR3 DNA reads TGCAGTGCTAGAGATCTCGGGGAGCAGTACTTC. It encodes CSARDLGEQYF.

This clone was detected a few times. This chain uses TRBV6-5 with TRBJ2-1, with TRBD2 matching over 13 bases. Germline V gene data show CDR1 as MNHEY and CDR2 as SVGAGI. J gave up 9 bases and V 5 bases, and 4 bases lay outside the gene matches. This CDR3 spans 14 amino acids. The CDR3 here is CASSRGLAGSEQFF. CDR3 coding DNA: TGTGCCAGCAGTCGGGGACTAGCGGGATCTGAGCAGTTCTTC.

The chain combines TRBV19 with TRBJ1-1; D gene uncertain. V gave up 0 bases and J gave up 5 bases, with 13 bases separating them. The CDR3 loop spans 15 amino acids. Germline V gives CDR1 LNHDA, CDR2 SQIVND (reference sequence). The CDR3 reads CASSIDPTPGTEAFF. DNA of the CDR3: TGTGCCAGTAGTATAGATCCCACCCCGGGAACTGAAGCTTTCTTT.

The CDR3 DNA reads as TGTGCCAGCAGCTTAATGCGACAGGGGGCCGGGGAGCTGTTTTTT. Its translation is CASSLMRQGAGELFF. The V gene is TRBV7-3, the J gene TRBJ2-2, with 9 bases that match TRBD1. The CDR3 is made up of 15 amino acids. The trim removed 1 base at V and 6 bases at J, leaving 3 bases unmatched. The germline V gene has CDR1 SGHTA and CDR2 FQGTGA.

V usage is TRBV28 and J usage is TRBJ1-2, with 10 bases fitting TRBD1. V shed 4 bases, J shed 8 bases, and the junction held 1 base outside the gene matches. The V gene's germline CDR1 is MDHEN and CDR2 SYDVKM. The CDR3 totals 12 residues. In DNA form, the CDR3 reads TGTGCCAGCAGTTGGACAGGGGGAGGCTACACCTTC. Its translation: CASSWTGGGYTF.

The V gene is TRBV18, the J gene TRBJ1-2; a weak D match, TRBD1 (5 bases). Germline CDR1 is KGHSH and CDR2 is LQKENI. The CDR3 length is 13 residues. Trimming took 3 bases from V and 3 from J, leaving 8 bases between them. The CDR3 DNA reads TGTGCCAGCTCACCGGACAACGACTATGGCTACACCTTC. It codes for CASSPDNDYGYTF.

This chain uses TRBV10-3 with TRBJ1-5; D remains unclear. Between the trimmed V and J ends, which lost 4 bases and 5 bases, there was a span of 15 bases. The CDR3 consists of 15 residues. CDR1 is ENHRY, CDR2 SYGVKD, per germline. CDR3 residues: CAISAEEGSHQPQHF. CDR3 bases: TGTGCCATCAGTGCTGAGGAGGGCAGTCATCAGCCCCAGCATTTT.

J is TRBJ1-1 and V is TRBV10-3; 8 bases fit TRBD1. CDR3 size: 15 residues. The germline CDR1 and CDR2 sequences are ENHRY and SYGVKD. The trim removed 10 bases at V and 6 bases at J, leaving 16 bases unmatched. The CDR3 region is CATEPSQGAGAEAFF. CDR3 coding DNA: TGTGCCACCGAACCCTCTCAGGGGGCGGGAGCTGAAGCTTTCTTT.

The genes are TRBV10-3 and TRBJ2-3, with TRBD1 identical over 7 bases. The ends lost 4 bases at V and 3 bases at J; junction bases unmatched: 1. CDR1 is ENHRY and CDR2 is SYGVKD in the germline V gene. This CDR3 is built from 13 residues. The CDR3 DNA sequence: TGTGCCATCAGTGTACAGGGGACAGATACGCAGTATTTT. It translates to CAISVQGTDTQYF.

This clone was picked up one time. This chain joins TRBV7-8 and TRBJ2-1; 9 nucleotides line up with TRBD1. The CDR3 runs to 16 residues. The J segment lost 10 bases and the V segment lost 5 bases, leaving 15 bases of the junction unmatched. The V gene's germline CDR1 is SGHVS and CDR2 FQNEAQ. As DNA, the CDR3 is TGTGCCAGCAGCCCGTCGGGAGGACAGGGGATAGGAGAGCAGTTCTTC. Translation: CASSPSGGQGIGEQFF.

CDR3 amino acids: CASSIIRGETQYF. The CDR3 nucleotides are TGTGCCAGCAGCATCATCAGGGGAGAGACCCAGTACTTC. This chain connects TRBV7-3 to TRBJ2-5; weak D call: TRBD1 (6 bases). Trimming left V 5 bases short and J 4 bases short, with 11 bases between. Germline V CDR1 and CDR2: SGHTA, FQGTGA. The CDR3 contains 13 residues.

This chain links TRBV7-9 with TRBJ2-5; 9 bases map to TRBD2. Germline V gives CDR1 SEHNR, CDR2 FQNEAQ (reference sequence). Trimming took 4 bases from V and 7 from J; bases not matched to a gene: 1. CDR3 length: 12 residues. The CDR3 nucleotides read TGTGCCAGCAGCTCGACTAGCGGGACCCAGTACTTC. Its protein product is CASSSTSGTQYF.

This chain links TRBV28 with TRBJ1-3; no definite D call. V dropped 3 bases and J dropped 0 bases, with 9 bases sitting between them. This CDR3 has 15 residues. Germline V gene data show CDR1 as MDHEN and CDR2 as SYDVKM. CDR3 residues: CASSLLYSSGNTIYF. The CDR3 DNA sequence: TGTGCCAGCAGTTTGCTTTACAGCTCTGGAAACACCATATATTTT.

The J gene is TRBJ1-2, the V gene TRBV19; D uncertain. The CDR3 loop spans 13 amino acids. Trimming took 1 base from V and 7 from J, leaving 10 bases between them. The V gene's germline CDR1 is LNHDA and CDR2 SQIVND (reference sequence). CDR3 sequence: CASSIAPRSGYTF. In DNA, the CDR3 is TGTGCCAGTAGTATAGCTCCTCGTTCTGGCTACACCTTC.

This rearrangement joins TRBV7-9 to TRBJ2-2; D call uncertain. V was shortened by 2 bases and J by 7 bases, with 14 bases between the two germline ends. CDR1 SEHNR and CDR2 FQNEAQ come from the germline V gene (reference sequence). The CDR3 has 15 residues. The CDR3 here is CASSLLSSSGGELFF. CDR3 coding DNA: TGTGCCAGCAGCTTATTATCCTCTTCGGGCGGGGAGCTGTTTTTT. The whole variable domain, filled in from reference TRBV7-9 and TRBJ2-2, reads DTGVSQNPRHKITKRGQNVTFRCDPISEHNRLYWYRQTLGQGPEFLTYFQNEAQLEKSRLLSDRFSAERPKGSFSTLEIQRTEQGDSAMYLCASSLLSSSGGELFFGEGSRLTVL.

This clone was counted ten times or more. V and J are TRBV19 and TRBJ2-3; 7 bases map to TRBD2. The CDR3 covers 14 residues. After removal of 4 bases from V and 1 base from J, the junction contained 2 bases not matched to a gene. The germline CDR1 and CDR2 sequences are LNHDA and SQIVND (reference sequence). The CDR3 reads CASSSLAGTDTQYF. The CDR3 region has the DNA TGTGCCAGTAGTAGTCTAGCGGGCACAGATACGCAGTATTTT. Complete variable domain (other parts from reference TRBV19 and TRBJ2-3): DGGITQSPKYLFRKEGQNVTLSCEQNLNHDAMYWYRQDPGQGLRLIYYSQIVNDFQKGDIAEGYSVSREKKESFPLTVTSAQKNPTAFYLCASSSLAGTDTQYFGPGTRLTVL.

V and J are TRBV7-3 and TRBJ2-7; 8 bases are a match to TRBD1. The CDR3 totals 13 residues. J was trimmed by 5 bases and V by 5 bases; bases with no gene match: 5. Germline lookup yields CDR1 SGHTA and CDR2 FQGTGA. CDR3 in amino acids: CASSPDRGHEQYF. Here the CDR3 DNA reads TGTGCCAGCAGCCCCGACAGGGGACACGAGCAGTACTTC. Variable domain in full (rest from reference TRBV7-3 and TRBJ2-7): GAGVSQTPSNKVTEKGKYVELRCDPISGHTALYWYRQSLGQGPEFLIYFQGTGAADDSGLPNDRFFAVRPEGSVSTLKIQRTERGDSAVYLCASSPDRGHEQYFGPGTRLTVT.

The chain recombines TRBV19 with TRBJ1-1; D gene ambiguous. Trimming cost V 6 bases and J 0 bases, with 14 bases left between them. Germline V gene lookup returns CDR1 LNHDA and CDR2 SQIVND (reference sequence). The CDR3 is made up of 15 amino acids. This CDR3 is CASSDIQSMNTEAFF. The CDR3 DNA follows: TGTGCCAGTAGCGATATACAGAGCATGAACACTGAAGCTTTCTTT.